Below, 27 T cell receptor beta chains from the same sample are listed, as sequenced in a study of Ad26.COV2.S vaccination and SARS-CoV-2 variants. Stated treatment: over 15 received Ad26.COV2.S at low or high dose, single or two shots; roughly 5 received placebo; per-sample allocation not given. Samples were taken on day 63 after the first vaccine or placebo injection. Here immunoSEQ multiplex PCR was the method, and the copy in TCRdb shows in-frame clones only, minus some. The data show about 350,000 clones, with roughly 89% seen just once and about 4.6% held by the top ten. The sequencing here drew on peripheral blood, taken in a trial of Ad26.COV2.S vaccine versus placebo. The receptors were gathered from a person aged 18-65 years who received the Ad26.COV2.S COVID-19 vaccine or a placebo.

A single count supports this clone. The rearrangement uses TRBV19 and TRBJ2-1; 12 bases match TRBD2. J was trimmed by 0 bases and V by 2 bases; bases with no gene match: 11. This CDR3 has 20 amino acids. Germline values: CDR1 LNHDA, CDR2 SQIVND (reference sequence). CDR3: CASSITGLAGRSGSYNEQFF. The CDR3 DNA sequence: TGTGCCAGTAGTATAACTGGACTAGCGGGAAGGTCAGGCTCCTACAATGAGCAGTTCTTC.

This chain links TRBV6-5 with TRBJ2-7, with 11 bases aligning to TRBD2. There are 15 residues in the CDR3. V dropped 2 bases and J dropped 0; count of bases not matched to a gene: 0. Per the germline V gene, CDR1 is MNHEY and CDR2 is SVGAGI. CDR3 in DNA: TGTGCCAGCAGTTACGGGACTAGCGGCTCCTACGAGCAGTACTTC. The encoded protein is CASSYGTSGSYEQYF.

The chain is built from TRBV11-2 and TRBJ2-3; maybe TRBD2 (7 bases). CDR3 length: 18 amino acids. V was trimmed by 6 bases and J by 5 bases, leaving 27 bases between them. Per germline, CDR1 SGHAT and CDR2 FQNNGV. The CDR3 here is CASSPTNFGGRQRDTQYF. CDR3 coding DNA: TGTGCCAGCAGTCCAACTAATTTCGGGGGGCGTCAAAGAGATACGCAGTATTTT. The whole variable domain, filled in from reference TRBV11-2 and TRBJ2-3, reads EAGVAQSPRYKIIEKRQSVAFWCNPISGHATLYWYQQILGQGPKLLIQFQNNGVVDDSQLPKDRFSAERLKGVDSTLKIQPAKLEDSAVYLCASSPTNFGGRQRDTQYFGPGTRLTVL.

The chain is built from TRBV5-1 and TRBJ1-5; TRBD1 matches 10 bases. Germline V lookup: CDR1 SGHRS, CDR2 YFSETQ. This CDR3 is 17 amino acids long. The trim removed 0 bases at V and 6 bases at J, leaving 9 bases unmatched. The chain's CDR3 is CASSLGGQGQGFQPQHF. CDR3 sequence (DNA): TGCGCCAGCAGCTTGGGGGGACAGGGGCAGGGTTTTCAGCCCCAGCATTTT.

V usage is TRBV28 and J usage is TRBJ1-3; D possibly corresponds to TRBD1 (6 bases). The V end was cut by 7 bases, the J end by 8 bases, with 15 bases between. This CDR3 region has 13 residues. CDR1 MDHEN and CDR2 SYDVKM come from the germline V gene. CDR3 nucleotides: TGTGCCAGCACTAGGGGGTATGAAGACACCATATATTTT. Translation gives CASTRGYEDTIYF. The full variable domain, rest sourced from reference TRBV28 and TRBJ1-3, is DVKVTQSSRYLVKRTGEKVFLECVQDMDHENMFWYRQDPGLGLRLIYFSYDVKMKEKGDIPEGYSVSREKKERFSLILESASTNQTSMYLCASTRGYEDTIYFGEGSWLTVV.

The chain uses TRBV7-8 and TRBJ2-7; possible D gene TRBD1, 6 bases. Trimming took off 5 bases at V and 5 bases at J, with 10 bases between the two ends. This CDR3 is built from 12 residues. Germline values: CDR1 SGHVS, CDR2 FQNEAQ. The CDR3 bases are TGTGCCAGCAGCACAGGGTACGACGAGCAGTACTTC. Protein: CASSTGYDEQYF.

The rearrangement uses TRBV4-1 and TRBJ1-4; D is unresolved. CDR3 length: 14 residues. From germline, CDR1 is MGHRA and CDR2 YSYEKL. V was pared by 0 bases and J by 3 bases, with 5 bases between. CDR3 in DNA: TGCGCCAGCAGCCAAGAGGTCGCTAATGAAAAACTGTTTTTT. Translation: CASSQEVANEKLFF.

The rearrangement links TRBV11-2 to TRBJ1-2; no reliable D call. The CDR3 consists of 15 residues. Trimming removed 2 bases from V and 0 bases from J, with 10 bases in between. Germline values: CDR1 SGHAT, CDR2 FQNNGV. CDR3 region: CASSLTSAANYGYTF. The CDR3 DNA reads TGTGCCAGCAGCTTAACCTCGGCCGCTAACTATGGCTACACCTTC. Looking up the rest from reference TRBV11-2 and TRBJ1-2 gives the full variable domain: EAGVAQSPRYKIIEKRQSVAFWCNPISGHATLYWYQQILGQGPKLLIQFQNNGVVDDSQLPKDRFSAERLKGVDSTLKIQPAKLEDSAVYLCASSLTSAANYGYTFGSGTRLTVV.

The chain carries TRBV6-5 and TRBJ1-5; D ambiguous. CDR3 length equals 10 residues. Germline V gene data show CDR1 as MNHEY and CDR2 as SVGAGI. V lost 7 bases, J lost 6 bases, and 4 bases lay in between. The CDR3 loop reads CASTIQPQHF. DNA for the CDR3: TGTGCCAGCACTATTCAGCCCCAGCATTTT.

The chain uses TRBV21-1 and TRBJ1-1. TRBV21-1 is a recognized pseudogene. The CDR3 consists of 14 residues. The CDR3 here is CASSNVRDGQQAFF. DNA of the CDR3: TGTGCCAGCAGCAATGTTCGGGATGGGCAGCAAGCTTTCTTT.

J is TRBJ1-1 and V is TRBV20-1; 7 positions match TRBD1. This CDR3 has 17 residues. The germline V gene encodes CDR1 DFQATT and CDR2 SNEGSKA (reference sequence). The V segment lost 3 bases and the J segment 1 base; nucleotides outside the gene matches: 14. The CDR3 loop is CSASPPQGGPRNTEAFF. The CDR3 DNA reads TGCAGTGCTAGTCCCCCCCAAGGGGGCCCACGGAACACTGAAGCTTTCTTT.

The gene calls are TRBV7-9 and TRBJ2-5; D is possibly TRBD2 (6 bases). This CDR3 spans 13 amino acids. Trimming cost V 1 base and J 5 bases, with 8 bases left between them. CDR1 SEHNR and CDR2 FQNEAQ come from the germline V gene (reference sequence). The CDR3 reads CASSLEGGETQYF. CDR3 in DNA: TGTGCCAGCAGCTTAGAGGGAGGCGAGACCCAGTACTTC.

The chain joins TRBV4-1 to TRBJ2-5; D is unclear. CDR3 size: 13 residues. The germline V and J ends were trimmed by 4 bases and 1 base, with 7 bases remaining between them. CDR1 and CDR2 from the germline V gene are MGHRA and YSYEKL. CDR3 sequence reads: CASSLNSQETQYF. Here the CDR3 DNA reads TGCGCCAGCAGCCTGAACAGCCAAGAGACCCAGTACTTC.

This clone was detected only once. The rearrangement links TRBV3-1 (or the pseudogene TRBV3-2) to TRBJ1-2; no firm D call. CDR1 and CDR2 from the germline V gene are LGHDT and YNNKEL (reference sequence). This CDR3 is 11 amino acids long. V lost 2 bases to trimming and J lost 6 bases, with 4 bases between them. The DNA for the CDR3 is TGTGCCAGCAGCCAACACCATGGCTACACCTTC. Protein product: CASSQHHGYTF.

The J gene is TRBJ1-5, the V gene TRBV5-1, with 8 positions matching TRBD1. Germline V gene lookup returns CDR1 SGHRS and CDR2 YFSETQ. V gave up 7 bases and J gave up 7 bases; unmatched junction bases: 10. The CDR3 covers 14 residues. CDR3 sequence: CASSAGGVRQPQHF. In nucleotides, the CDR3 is TGCGCCAGCTCGGCAGGGGGCGTTCGGCAGCCCCAGCATTTT.

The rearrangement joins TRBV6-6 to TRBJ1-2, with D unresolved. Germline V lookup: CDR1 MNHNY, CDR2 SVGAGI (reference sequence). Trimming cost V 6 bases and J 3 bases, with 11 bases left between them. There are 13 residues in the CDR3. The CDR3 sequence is CASSLTEHYGYTF. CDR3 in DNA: TGTGCCAGCAGCCTTACAGAACACTATGGCTACACCTTC.

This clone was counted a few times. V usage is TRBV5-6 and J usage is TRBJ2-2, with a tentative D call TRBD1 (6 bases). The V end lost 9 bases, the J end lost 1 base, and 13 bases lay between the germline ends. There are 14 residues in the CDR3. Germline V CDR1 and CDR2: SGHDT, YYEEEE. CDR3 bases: TGTGCCACGGAAGACAGGATGAACACCGGGGAGCTGTTTTTT. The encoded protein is CATEDRMNTGELFF. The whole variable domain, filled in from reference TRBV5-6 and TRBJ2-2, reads DAGVTQSPTHLIKTRGQQVTLRCSPKSGHDTVSWYQQALGQGPQFIFQYYEEEERQRGNFPDRFSGHQFPNYSSELNVNALLLGDSALYLCATEDRMNTGELFFGEGSRLTVL.

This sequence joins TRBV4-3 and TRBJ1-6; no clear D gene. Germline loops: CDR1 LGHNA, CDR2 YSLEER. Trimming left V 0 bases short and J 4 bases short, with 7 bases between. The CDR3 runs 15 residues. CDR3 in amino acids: CASSQDPGYNSPLHF. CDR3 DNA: TGCGCCAGCAGCCAAGACCCAGGATATAATTCACCCCTCCACTTT.

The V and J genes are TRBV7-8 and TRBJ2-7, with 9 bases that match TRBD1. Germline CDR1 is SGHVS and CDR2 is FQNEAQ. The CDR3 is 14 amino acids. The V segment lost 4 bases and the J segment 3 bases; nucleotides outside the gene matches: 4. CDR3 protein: CASSSLGQGYEQYF. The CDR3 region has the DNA TGTGCCAGCAGCTCTCTGGGACAGGGCTACGAGCAGTACTTC.

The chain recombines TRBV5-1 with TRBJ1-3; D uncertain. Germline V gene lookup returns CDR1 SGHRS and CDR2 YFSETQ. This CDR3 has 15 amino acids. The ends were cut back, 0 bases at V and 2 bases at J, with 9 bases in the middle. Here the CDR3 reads CASSLGAGTGNTIYF. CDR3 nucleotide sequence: TGCGCCAGCAGCTTGGGTGCGGGGACTGGAAACACCATATATTTT.

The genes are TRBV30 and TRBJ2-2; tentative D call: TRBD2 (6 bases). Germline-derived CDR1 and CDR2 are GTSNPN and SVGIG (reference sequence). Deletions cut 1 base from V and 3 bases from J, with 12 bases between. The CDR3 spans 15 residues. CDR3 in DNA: TGTGCCTGGAGTGGGTTAGCGGAGGACACCGGGGAGCTGTTTTTT. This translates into CAWSGLAEDTGELFF.

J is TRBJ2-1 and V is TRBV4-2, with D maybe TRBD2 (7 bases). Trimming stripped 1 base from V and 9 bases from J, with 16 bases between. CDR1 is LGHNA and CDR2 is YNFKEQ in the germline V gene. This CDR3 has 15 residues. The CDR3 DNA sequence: TGTGCCAGCAGCCAAGGAGGGGGGGCCTTAGGTGAGCAGTTCTTC. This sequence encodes CASSQGGGALGEQFF.

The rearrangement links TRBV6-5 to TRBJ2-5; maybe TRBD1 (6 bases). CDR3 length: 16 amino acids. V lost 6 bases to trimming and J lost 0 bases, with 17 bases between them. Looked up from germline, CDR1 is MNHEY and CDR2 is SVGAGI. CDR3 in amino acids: CASRYKPGHNQETQYF. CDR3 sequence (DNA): TGTGCCAGCAGATACAAACCGGGACACAACCAAGAGACCCAGTACTTC.

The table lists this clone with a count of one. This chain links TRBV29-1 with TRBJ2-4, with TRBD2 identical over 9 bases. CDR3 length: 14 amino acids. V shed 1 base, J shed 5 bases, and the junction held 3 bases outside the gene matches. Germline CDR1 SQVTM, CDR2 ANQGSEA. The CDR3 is CSVEGGGGENIQYF. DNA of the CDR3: TGCAGCGTTGAAGGAGGCGGGGGGGAAAACATTCAGTACTTC.

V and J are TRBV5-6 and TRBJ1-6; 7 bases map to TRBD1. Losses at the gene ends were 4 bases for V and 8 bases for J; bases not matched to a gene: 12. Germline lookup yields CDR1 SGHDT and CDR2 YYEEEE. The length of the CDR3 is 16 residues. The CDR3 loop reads CASSIRTGDGHSPLHF. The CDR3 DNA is TGTGCCAGCAGCATCCGGACAGGCGATGGCCATTCACCCCTCCACTTT.

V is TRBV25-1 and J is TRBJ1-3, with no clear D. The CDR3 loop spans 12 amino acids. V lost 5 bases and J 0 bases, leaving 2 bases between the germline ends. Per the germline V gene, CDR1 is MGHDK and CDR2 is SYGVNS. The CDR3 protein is CASSPSGNTIYF. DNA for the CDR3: TGTGCCAGCAGTCCCTCTGGAAACACCATATATTTT.

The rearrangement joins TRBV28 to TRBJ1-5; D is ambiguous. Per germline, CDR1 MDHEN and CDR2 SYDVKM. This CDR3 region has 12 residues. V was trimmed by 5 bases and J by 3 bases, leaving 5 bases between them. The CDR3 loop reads CASSLTNQPQHF. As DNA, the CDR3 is TGTGCCAGCAGTCTTACCAATCAGCCCCAGCATTTT.